This TCR beta chain was observed in a study of shared clonotypes between healthy human individuals. The protocol was immunoSEQ multiplex PCR, while the TCRdb copy is restricted to in-frame clones and leaves out a portion. The profile covers roughly 700,000 clones, with roughly 70% appearing a single time and roughly 1.7% taken by the ten largest. In germline, CDR1 is SGHNT, CDR2 YYREEE (reference sequence). This CDR3 is built from 14 residues. The V end was cut by 4 bases, the J end by 5 bases, with 16 bases between. The clonotype was recovered from a woman aged 25 to 39 in good health. The rearrangement uses TRBV5-4 and TRBJ2-7; D is undetermined. Input material: memory CD4+ T cells sorted from blood. Subset defined: CD45RA-negative fraction. This CDR3 is CASSPNIPTHEQYF. DNA for the CDR3: TGTGCCAGCAGCCCGAACATCCCAACACACGAGCAGTACTTC.